This TCR beta chain appears in the sequencing data of a study of cytomegalovirus exposure and HLA in healthy donors. Overall study results and limits: The number of N-insertions in an Asian-associated ancestry cluster was reportedly below the approximately 690-donor mean in a later analysis. Highly shared variants forming one cluster were likely a sequencing artifact.

This CDR3 contains 16 residues. J was trimmed by 2 bases and V by 4 bases; bases with no gene match: 10. The V gene's germline CDR1 is SGHRS and CDR2 YFSETQ. A multiplex PCR was run with 60 Vbeta primers and 13 Jbeta primers. Measured with immunoSEQ multiplex PCR; TCRdb has only the in-frame clones, and not every one. The table lists about 170,000 clones, 70% to 90% of them singletons. It was healthy bone marrow donors who served as donors. Turning to this clone: Its antigen is as yet unknown.

What was sequenced was PBMCs. The chain uses TRBV5-1 and TRBJ1-1; TRBD1 matches 8 bases. The clonotype was recovered from a man younger than 45 in good health and CMV-seropositive. The CDR3 bases are TGCGCCAGCAGCCAACCCCAGGGGGCTGTTAACACTGAAGCTTTCTTT. It codes for CASSQPQGAVNTEAFF. Full variable domain (rest looked up from reference TRBV5-1 and TRBJ1-1): KAGVTQTPRYLIKTRGQQVTLSCSPISGHRSVSWYQQTPGQGLQFLFEYFSETQRNKGNFPGRFSGRQFSNSRSEMNVSTLELGDSALYLCASSQPQGAVNTEAFFGQGTRLTVV.